The 17 T cell receptor beta chains below come from one sample, sequenced in a study of control samples from healthy donors and cancer patients. Only in-frame clones appear in the TCRdb table, and some are missing; sequencing was by immunoSEQ multiplex PCR. In the table there are some 120,000 clones, about 95% of which are singletons. What was sequenced was blood. Receptors originate from a man aged 25 to 40 in good health.

This chain joins TRBV11-2 and TRBJ1-1; D remains unclear. Trimming took off 6 bases at V and 2 bases at J, with 16 bases between the two ends. Germline V lookup: CDR1 SGHAT, CDR2 FQNNGV. The CDR3 has 15 residues. CDR3 sequence reads: CASSPLGSSNTEAFF. The CDR3 nucleotides are TGTGCCAGCAGTCCCTTAGGGTCCTCAAACACTGAAGCTTTCTTT.

This clone was observed a single time. The gene calls are TRBV7-8 and TRBJ2-2, with 7 bases aligning to TRBD1. This CDR3 is built from 13 residues. Germline lookup yields CDR1 SGHVS and CDR2 FQNEAQ. The ends lost 7 bases at V and 6 bases at J; junction bases unmatched: 5. The CDR3 sequence: CASTGQVPGELFF. The CDR3 coding sequence is TGTGCCAGCACCGGACAGGTTCCCGGGGAGCTGTTTTTT.

V usage is TRBV7-9 and J usage is TRBJ2-7; 8 nucleotides agree with TRBD1. Germline loops: CDR1 SEHNR, CDR2 FQNEAQ (reference sequence). This CDR3 contains 12 residues. The junction had 2 bases not matched to a gene; V was cut back by 3 bases and J by 7 bases. CDR3 DNA: TGTGCCAGCAGCTTTGGGGACAGGGAGCAGTACTTC. This codes for CASSFGDREQYF. Full variable domain (rest looked up from reference TRBV7-9 and TRBJ2-7): DTGVSQNPRHKITKRGQNVTFRCDPISEHNRLYWYRQTLGQGPEFLTYFQNEAQLEKSRLLSDRFSAERPKGSFSTLEIQRTEQGDSAMYLCASSFGDREQYFGPGTRLTVT.

The chain has TRBV10-3 and TRBJ2-6, with 8 bases that match TRBD2. CDR3 size: 18 residues. The V gene end was trimmed by 0 bases and the J gene end by 0 bases; junction bases not matched to a gene: 4. Germline CDR1 is ENHRY and CDR2 is SYGVKD. Here the CDR3 DNA reads TGTGCCATCAGTGAGTCGGCGGGGGGCCGCTCTGGGGCCAACGTCCTGACTTTC. Translating it yields CAISESAGGRSGANVLTF.

This chain uses TRBV28 with TRBJ1-5; TRBD1 might be the D (6 bases). The CDR3 is made up of 16 amino acids. V was shortened by 7 bases and J by 4 bases, with 20 bases between the two germline ends. Germline V gene lookup returns CDR1 MDHEN and CDR2 SYDVKM. Here the CDR3 reads CASMAFGQRLNQPQHF. As DNA, the CDR3 is TGTGCCAGCATGGCGTTTGGACAGCGTCTAAATCAGCCCCAGCATTTT.

This clone was counted only a few times. The chain recombines TRBV2 with TRBJ2-2, with a weak D call TRBD1 (6 bases). This CDR3 has 15 residues. The germline V gene has CDR1 SNHLY and CDR2 FYNNEI. The V end was cut by 6 bases, the J end by 4 bases, with 15 bases between. The CDR3 DNA follows: TGTGCCAGCAGGCCTTCCGGGACAACCACCGGGGAGCTGTTTTTT. This encodes CASRPSGTTTGELFF.

The V call is TRBV5-4, the J call TRBJ2-4; 12 nucleotides align to TRBD2. Germline values: CDR1 SGHNT, CDR2 YYREEE (reference sequence). The junction had 1 base not matched to a gene; V was cut back by 4 bases and J by 11 bases. The CDR3 extends over 12 amino acids. CDR3 protein: CASSPSGGVQYF. The CDR3 nucleotides read TGTGCCAGCAGCCCTAGCGGGGGGGTTCAGTACTTC.

In this sample, this clone turned up once. The chain links TRBV18 to TRBJ1-1; TRBD1 might be the D (6 bases). V lost 2 bases, J lost 3 bases, and 13 bases lay in between. The germline gives CDR1 KGHSH, CDR2 LQKENI. CDR3 length equals 15 residues. This CDR3 reads CASSPSQGLDTEAFF. DNA of the CDR3: TGTGCCAGCTCACCATCCCAGGGGCTGGACACTGAAGCTTTCTTT.

The CDR3, as DNA: TGCGCCAGCAGTGAGATCGACAGGGTGATGGGCACAGATACGCAGTATTTT. Its protein is CASSEIDRVMGTDTQYF. This sequence joins TRBV4-3 and TRBJ2-3; TRBD1 aligns across 7 bases. The V gene end was trimmed by 6 bases and the J gene end by 1 base; junction bases not matched to a gene: 13. This CDR3 has 17 amino acids. Per the germline V gene, CDR1 is LGHNA and CDR2 is YSLEER.

This rearrangement joins TRBV2 to TRBJ2-3; 10 bases line up with TRBD1. The CDR3 extends over 16 amino acids. The V and J ends lost 2 bases and 2 bases, in that order; junction bases with no gene match: 4. The V gene's germline CDR1 is SNHLY and CDR2 FYNNEI. The DNA of the CDR3 is TGTGCCAGCAGTGAAACGACAGGGGGCAACACAGATACGCAGTATTTT. This encodes CASSETTGGNTDTQYF.

This chain connects TRBV2 to TRBJ1-1; D is ambiguous. CDR3 length equals 16 residues. In germline, CDR1 is SNHLY, CDR2 FYNNEI. Trimming stripped 2 bases from V and 0 bases from J, with 13 bases between. This chain's CDR3 is CASSESRGMMNTEAFF. DNA for the CDR3: TGTGCCAGCAGTGAATCGCGCGGGATGATGAACACTGAAGCTTTCTTT.

This clone is a singleton in its sample. The chain uses TRBV2 and TRBJ1-1; D is undetermined. This CDR3 contains 12 residues. Per the germline V gene, CDR1 is SNHLY and CDR2 is FYNNEI. The germline V and J ends were trimmed by 3 bases and 7 bases, with 9 bases remaining between them. DNA of the CDR3: TGTGCCAGCAGTGACATAGTCCGTGAAGCTTTCTTT. Translation gives CASSDIVREAFF.

The V call is TRBV6-2 or TRBV6-3, the J call TRBJ2-4; 15 bases are shared with TRBD2. Trimming took 4 bases from V and 0 from J; bases not matched to a gene: 4. CDR3 length: 18 amino acids. Germline V gene sequence: CDR1 MNHEY, CDR2 SVGEGT. In DNA form, the CDR3 reads TGTGCCAGCAGTTTACGGACTAGCGGGGGGGCAGCCAAAAACATTCAGTACTTC. It specifies CASSLRTSGGAAKNIQYF.

CDR3 sequence (DNA): TGTGCCAGCAAACGTCAGGGTATGGGCACTGAAGCTTTCTTT. The encoded protein is CASKRQGMGTEAFF. The chain carries TRBV27 and TRBJ1-1; maybe TRBD1 (5 bases). The CDR3 spans 14 residues. Per germline, CDR1 MNHEY and CDR2 SMNVEV (reference sequence). The germline V and J ends were trimmed by 7 bases and 4 bases, with 16 bases remaining between them.

The chain employs TRBV4-3 and TRBJ2-1, with 7 bases aligning to TRBD1. J lost 0 bases, V lost 0 bases, and 5 bases had no gene match. CDR3 length equals 17 residues. Germline V gives CDR1 LGHNA, CDR2 YSLEER. The CDR3 sequence is CASSQEPTGSSYNEQFF. CDR3 DNA: TGCGCCAGCAGCCAAGAGCCGACAGGGAGCTCCTACAATGAGCAGTTCTTC.

This sequence joins TRBV30 and TRBJ1-5; 7 bases agree with TRBD1. The CDR3 extends over 15 amino acids. Germline V CDR1 and CDR2: GTSNPN, SVGIG (reference sequence). J lost 6 bases, V lost 1 base, and 9 bases had no gene match. The CDR3 bases are TGTGCCTGGAGTGCCCGACAGGGAGGTACTCAGCCCCAGCATTTT. Amino acid sequence: CAWSARQGGTQPQHF.

The chain couples TRBV5-1 to TRBJ1-4, with 10 bases aligning to TRBD1. In germline, CDR1 is SGHRS, CDR2 YFSETQ. The junction had 4 bases not matched to a gene; V was cut back by 0 bases and J by 8 bases. This CDR3 contains 15 residues. CDR3 sequence reads: CASSLDGQGEEKLFF. The CDR3 region has the DNA TGCGCCAGCAGCTTGGATGGACAGGGGGAAGAAAAACTGTTTTTT.